These T cell receptor beta chains were read from a single sample in a study of T cell responses to AZD1222 COVID-19 vaccine. Clones were read by immunoSEQ multiplex PCR, and TCRdb kept only the in-frame ones, dropping some. Found here are 80,000 or so clones, about 83% of them singletons; the top ten hold approximately 25%. The source was peripheral blood, collected 28 days after the second dose of the MenACWY control vaccine. Source of these receptors: an adult who received the MenACWY meningococcal vaccine as a control. The CDR3 runs from the conserved cysteine through the conserved F or W. The D gene is left open where the match is weak. The listing skips clone size in some rows; elsewhere it reads once, few, many or a size class.

V gene: TRBV9
J gene: TRBJ1-3
clone size: NA
D gene: TRBD1
CDR3 protein: CASSVDPGTGPGNTIYF
CDR3 DNA: TGTGCCAGCAGCGTAGATCCGGGGACAGGTCCCGGAAACACCATATATTTT

V gene: TRBV20-1
J gene: TRBJ2-3
clone size: NA
D gene: NA
CDR3 protein: CSAASTDTQYF
CDR3 DNA: TGCAGTGCTGCGAGCACGGATACGCAGTATTTT

V gene: TRBV4-1
J gene: TRBJ1-3
clone size: many
D gene: NA
CDR3 protein: CASSRVEGVGNTIYF
CDR3 DNA: TGCGCCAGCAGCCGTGTAGAGGGGGTTGGAAACACCATATATTTT

V gene: TRBV6-5
J gene: TRBJ2-5
clone size: NA
D gene: TRBD1
CDR3 protein: CASSTYRGETQYF
CDR3 DNA: TGTGCCAGCAGTACCTACAGGGGGGAGACCCAGTACTTC

V gene: TRBV5-1
J gene: TRBJ2-6
clone size: few
D gene: NA
CDR3 protein: CASSLEPADGANVLTF
CDR3 DNA: TGCGCCAGCAGCTTGGAGCCGGCGGATGGGGCCAACGTCCTGACTTTC

V gene: TRBV2
J gene: TRBJ1-2
clone size: NA
D gene: NA
CDR3 protein: CASSVDGPESYTF
CDR3 DNA: TGTGCCAGCAGTGTGGACGGCCCGGAAAGCTACACCTTC

V gene: TRBV30
J gene: TRBJ1-5
clone size: NA
D gene: NA
CDR3 protein: CAWSDTGRNQPQHF
CDR3 DNA: TGTGCCTGGAGTGACACAGGACGCAATCAGCCCCAGCATTTT

V gene: TRBV5-4
J gene: TRBJ1-1
clone size: NA
D gene: TRBD1
CDR3 protein: CASRKEGARGDTEAFF
CDR3 DNA: TGTGCCAGCAGGAAGGAGGGGGCGCGGGGGGACACTGAAGCTTTCTTT

V gene: TRBV28
J gene: TRBJ1-5
clone size: NA
D gene: NA
CDR3 protein: CASSFSRDNQPQHF
CDR3 DNA: TGTGCCAGCAGTTTTTCAAGGGACAATCAGCCCCAGCATTTT

V gene: TRBV4-2
J gene: TRBJ1-4
clone size: NA
D gene: NA
CDR3 protein: CASSQERQANEKLFF
CDR3 DNA: TGTGCCAGCAGCCAAGAAAGGCAGGCGAATGAAAAACTGTTTTTT

V gene: TRBV19
J gene: TRBJ1-5
clone size: NA
D gene: NA
CDR3 protein: CASSILGRSGEDQPQHF
CDR3 DNA: TGTGCCAGTAGTATTCTCGGTAGGTCGGGGGAGGATCAGCCCCAGCATTTT

V gene: TRBV11-2
J gene: TRBJ2-1
clone size: NA
D gene: NA
CDR3 protein: CASSLETSLRSSYNEQFF
CDR3 DNA: TGTGCCAGCAGCTTAGAGACCTCCCTGCGGAGCTCCTACAATGAGCAGTTCTTC

V gene: TRBV18
J gene: TRBJ1-5
clone size: NA
D gene: NA
CDR3 protein: CASSPARDNQPQHF
CDR3 DNA: TGTGCCAGCTCACCAGCCAGGGACAATCAGCCCCAGCATTTT

V gene: TRBV5-1
J gene: TRBJ2-7
clone size: NA
D gene: NA
CDR3 protein: CASSLSSLDYEQYF
CDR3 DNA: TGCGCCAGCAGCTTGAGTAGCCTAGACTACGAGCAGTACTTC

V gene: TRBV2
J gene: TRBJ1-2
clone size: NA
D gene: NA
CDR3 protein: CASSESQEYGYTF
CDR3 DNA: TGTGCCAGCAGTGAGAGTCAAGAATATGGCTACACCTTC

V gene: TRBV6-6
J gene: TRBJ1-2
clone size: NA
D gene: NA
CDR3 protein: CASRALGGSYGYTF
CDR3 DNA: TGTGCCAGCCGAGCACTGGGGGGGAGCTATGGCTACACCTTC

V gene: TRBV5-4
J gene: TRBJ1-1
clone size: once
D gene: TRBD1
CDR3 protein: CASSSRQGKGEAFF
CDR3 DNA: TGTGCCAGCAGCTCCCGACAGGGAAAGGGTGAAGCTTTCTTT

V gene: TRBV6-6
J gene: TRBJ1-5
clone size: NA
D gene: NA
CDR3 protein: CASSYSSYQPQHF
CDR3 DNA: TGTGCCAGCAGTTACTCCTCATATCAGCCCCAGCATTTT

V gene: TRBV4-3
J gene: TRBJ1-1
clone size: NA
D gene: NA
CDR3 protein: CASSLQGNTEAFF
CDR3 DNA: TGCGCCAGCAGCCTACAGGGGAACACTGAAGCTTTCTTT

V gene: TRBV14
J gene: TRBJ1-6
clone size: NA
D gene: NA
CDR3 protein: CASSQGSNSPLHF
CDR3 DNA: TGTGCCAGCAGCCAGGGATCTAATTCACCCCTCCACTTT

V gene: TRBV2
J gene: TRBJ1-1
clone size: few
D gene: NA
CDR3 protein: CASSATGSGGAFF
CDR3 DNA: TGTGCCAGCAGTGCTACAGGGTCCGGGGGAGCTTTCTTT

V gene: TRBV5-6
J gene: TRBJ1-2
clone size: few
D gene: TRBD1
CDR3 protein: CASSLQGAQGYTF
CDR3 DNA: TGTGCCAGCAGCTTACAGGGGGCCCAGGGCTACACCTTC

V gene: TRBV6-5
J gene: TRBJ1-1
clone size: NA
D gene: TRBD1
CDR3 protein: CASSYDRVNTEAFF
CDR3 DNA: TGTGCCAGCAGTTACGACAGGGTGAACACTGAAGCTTTCTTT

V gene: TRBV27
J gene: TRBJ1-3
clone size: NA
D gene: NA
CDR3 protein: CASSSGASGNTIYF
CDR3 DNA: TGTGCCAGCAGTTCCGGGGCCTCTGGAAACACCATATATTTT

V gene: TRBV5-1
J gene: TRBJ2-7
clone size: NA
D gene: NA
CDR3 protein: CASSSAVGGSYEQYF
CDR3 DNA: TGCGCCAGCAGCTCCGCCGTGGGAGGCTCCTACGAGCAGTACTTC

V gene: TRBV5-6
J gene: TRBJ1-2
clone size: NA
D gene: NA
CDR3 protein: CASSSNGGGYTF
CDR3 DNA: TGTGCCAGCAGCAGTAATGGAGGAGGCTACACCTTC

V gene: TRBV19
J gene: TRBJ2-4
clone size: once
D gene: NA
CDR3 protein: CASSDTGFLAKNIQYF
CDR3 DNA: TGTGCCAGTAGTGATACAGGATTTTTAGCCAAAAACATTCAGTACTTC

V gene: TRBV9
J gene: TRBJ2-5
clone size: NA
D gene: TRBD2
CDR3 protein: CASSEGTSGWETQYF
CDR3 DNA: TGTGCCAGCAGCGAGGGGACTAGCGGTTGGGAGACCCAGTACTTC

V gene: TRBV30
J gene: TRBJ1-1
clone size: NA
D gene: NA
CDR3 protein: CAWSTPTGAKGAFF
CDR3 DNA: TGTGCCTGGAGTACTCCTACCGGGGCCAAGGGAGCTTTCTTT

V gene: TRBV5-1
J gene: TRBJ1-1
clone size: once
D gene: NA
CDR3 protein: CASSLEVGYTEAFF
CDR3 DNA: TGCGCCAGCAGCTTGGAAGTGGGTTACACTGAAGCTTTCTTT

V gene: TRBV18
J gene: TRBJ1-6
clone size: NA
D gene: TRBD1
CDR3 protein: CASSRDSSYNSPLHF
CDR3 DNA: TGTGCCAGCTCACGGGACAGCTCCTATAATTCACCCCTCCACTTT

V gene: TRBV15
J gene: TRBJ1-4
clone size: NA
D gene: NA
CDR3 protein: CATSRATTREKLFF
CDR3 DNA: TGTGCCACCAGCAGAGCAACGACACGTGAAAAACTGTTTTTT

V gene: TRBV5-1
J gene: TRBJ1-2
clone size: NA
D gene: TRBD1
CDR3 protein: CASGEGAENYGYTF
CDR3 DNA: TGCGCCAGCGGGGAGGGGGCAGAAAACTATGGCTACACCTTC

V gene: TRBV13
J gene: TRBJ2-5
clone size: NA
D gene: NA
CDR3 protein: CASSLSGTEETQYF
CDR3 DNA: TGTGCCAGCAGCTTGTCCGGGACGGAAGAGACCCAGTACTTC

V gene: TRBV9
J gene: TRBJ2-1
clone size: NA
D gene: NA
CDR3 protein: CASSDPRSEQFF
CDR3 DNA: TGTGCCAGCAGCGATCCCCGGAGTGAGCAGTTCTTC

V gene: TRBV20-1
J gene: TRBJ1-1
clone size: NA
D gene: NA
CDR3 protein: CSASSRGTNTEAFF
CDR3 DNA: TGCAGTGCAAGTAGTCGGGGGACGAACACTGAAGCTTTCTTT

V gene: TRBV2
J gene: TRBJ2-3
clone size: NA
D gene: TRBD1
CDR3 protein: CASSEIGQGTDTQYF
CDR3 DNA: TGTGCCAGCAGTGAGATTGGACAGGGCACAGATACGCAGTATTTT

V gene: TRBV10-3
J gene: TRBJ1-2
clone size: NA
D gene: TRBD1
CDR3 protein: CATSQGNNYGYTF
CDR3 DNA: TGTGCCACCTCACAGGGGAATAACTATGGCTACACCTTC

V gene: TRBV5-1
J gene: TRBJ2-5
clone size: NA
D gene: NA
CDR3 protein: CASSLTDGWQETQYF
CDR3 DNA: TGCGCCAGCAGCTTGACGGACGGTTGGCAAGAGACCCAGTACTTC

V gene: TRBV19
J gene: TRBJ2-6
clone size: NA
D gene: TRBD1
CDR3 protein: CASLGGQGFSGANVLTF
CDR3 DNA: TGTGCCAGTTTGGGAGGACAGGGCTTCTCTGGGGCCAACGTCCTGACTTTC

V gene: TRBV7-2
J gene: TRBJ1-1
clone size: once
D gene: TRBD1
CDR3 protein: CASSLFAGTGGRNTEAFF
CDR3 DNA: TGTGCCAGCAGCTTATTCGCCGGGACAGGGGGTCGGAACACTGAAGCTTTCTTT

V gene: TRBV19
J gene: TRBJ1-2
clone size: few
D gene: NA
CDR3 protein: CASSPLTANYGYTF
CDR3 DNA: TGTGCCAGTAGCCCCCTGACAGCTAACTATGGCTACACCTTC

V gene: TRBV7-2
J gene: TRBJ1-2
clone size: NA
D gene: TRBD1
CDR3 protein: CASSLNPGQGAGVHGYTF
CDR3 DNA: TGTGCCAGCAGCTTAAACCCGGGACAGGGGGCGGGAGTCCATGGCTACACCTTC

V gene: TRBV6-5
J gene: TRBJ1-5
clone size: few
D gene: TRBD1
CDR3 protein: CASRLTGGGQPQHF
CDR3 DNA: TGTGCCAGCAGATTGACAGGGGGCGGTCAGCCCCAGCATTTT

V gene: TRBV30
J gene: TRBJ1-1
clone size: NA
D gene: NA
CDR3 protein: CAWSKGVVKTEAFF
CDR3 DNA: TGTGCCTGGAGTAAGGGGGTGGTTAAAACTGAAGCTTTCTTT

V gene: TRBV6-5
J gene: TRBJ1-5
clone size: NA
D gene: TRBD1
CDR3 protein: CASTLDRGLGQPQHF
CDR3 DNA: TGTGCCAGCACCTTAGACAGGGGGCTAGGCCAGCCCCAGCATTTT

V gene: TRBV6-2/TRBV6-3
J gene: TRBJ2-7
clone size: NA
D gene: TRBD1
CDR3 protein: CASSYPQGVSYEQYF
CDR3 DNA: TGTGCCAGCAGTTACCCACAGGGGGTCTCCTACGAGCAGTACTTC

V gene: TRBV20-1
J gene: TRBJ1-1
clone size: NA
D gene: NA
CDR3 protein: CSARGGVEAFF
CDR3 DNA: TGCAGTGCTAGAGGAGGAGTTGAAGCTTTCTTT

V gene: TRBV6-5
J gene: TRBJ2-1
clone size: NA
D gene: NA
CDR3 protein: CASSPTGPYNEQFF
CDR3 DNA: TGTGCCAGCAGCCCCACTGGGCCTTACAATGAGCAGTTCTTC

V gene: TRBV7-8
J gene: TRBJ2-5
clone size: NA
D gene: NA
CDR3 protein: CASSLAGQPETQYF
CDR3 DNA: TGTGCCAGCAGCTTAGCTGGGCAACCGGAGACCCAGTACTTC

V gene: TRBV9
J gene: TRBJ2-3
clone size: NA
D gene: NA
CDR3 protein: CASSVTVPTDTQYF
CDR3 DNA: TGTGCCAGCAGCGTAACAGTTCCAACAGATACGCAGTATTTT

V gene: TRBV6-5
J gene: TRBJ2-2
clone size: NA
D gene: TRBD1
CDR3 protein: CASSLATGDFGELFF
CDR3 DNA: TGTGCCAGCAGCCTTGCGACAGGGGACTTCGGGGAGCTGTTTTTT

V gene: TRBV29-1
J gene: TRBJ2-1
clone size: NA
D gene: NA
CDR3 protein: CSVEDLSNEQFF
CDR3 DNA: TGCAGCGTTGAAGATCTATCCAATGAGCAGTTCTTC

V gene: TRBV30
J gene: TRBJ2-1
clone size: NA
D gene: NA
CDR3 protein: CAWTGPGGRNEQFF
CDR3 DNA: TGTGCCTGGACGGGGCCCGGGGGTCGGAATGAGCAGTTCTTC

V gene: TRBV4-3
J gene: TRBJ1-2
clone size: once
D gene: NA
CDR3 protein: CASSQVDNPNYGYTF
CDR3 DNA: TGCGCCAGCAGCCAAGTTGACAATCCTAACTATGGCTACACCTTC

V gene: TRBV27
J gene: TRBJ2-2
clone size: NA
D gene: TRBD2
CDR3 protein: CASSLVTSGRADGELFF
CDR3 DNA: TGTGCCAGCAGCCTTGTTACTAGCGGGAGGGCCGACGGGGAGCTGTTTTTT

V gene: TRBV28
J gene: TRBJ1-5
clone size: NA
D gene: NA
CDR3 protein: CASSPMSDQPQHF
CDR3 DNA: TGTGCCAGCAGTCCTATGTCAGATCAGCCCCAGCATTTT

V gene: TRBV3-1/TRBV3-2
J gene: TRBJ2-3
clone size: NA
D gene: TRBD2
CDR3 protein: CASSLLAGGITDTQYF
CDR3 DNA: TGTGCCAGCAGCCTTCTAGCGGGGGGGATCACAGATACGCAGTATTTT

V gene: TRBV7-3
J gene: TRBJ2-7
clone size: NA
D gene: NA
CDR3 protein: CASSIFGTPTYEQYF
CDR3 DNA: TGTGCCAGCAGCATATTCGGGACTCCCACCTACGAGCAGTACTTC

V gene: TRBV2
J gene: TRBJ1-3
clone size: NA
D gene: TRBD1
CDR3 protein: CASSPRHRGIDTIYF
CDR3 DNA: TGTGCCAGCAGTCCACGTCACAGGGGAATCGACACCATATATTTT